The clone carrying this T cell receptor beta chain was observed many times. Time point defined: pre-sensitization, week 0. Stated treatment: therapeutic diphenylcyclopropenone sensitization with weekly scalp DPC. This entry is derived from a study of human T cells and chemical hapten exposure. The germline gives CDR1 DFQATT, CDR2 SNEGSKA (reference sequence). This CDR3 has 13 residues. TCRdb re-called the RACE reads through MiXCR, storing one row per CDR3 protein. The sample carries about 380,000 distinct CDR3 sequences, approximately 5.1% recorded once. V and J are TRBV20-1 and TRBJ1-3, with TRBD1 as a possible D gene (5 bases). The sequenced sample was whole blood, obtained in connection with sensitization to the hapten diphenylcyclopropenone (DPC). This receptor was taken from a woman between 50 and 59 years old with alopecia areata. Some clones in this sample may be carry-over from other donors' samples. CDR3: CSLSRGNGNTIYF. The CDR3 DNA follows: TGCAGCCTAAGTCGGGGGAATGGAAACACCATATATTTT.